This T cell receptor (beta chain) stems from a study of cytomegalovirus exposure and HLA in healthy donors. Study-wide results and limits: Investigators reported 150 to 200 TCR beta chains as tied to cytomegalovirus. In an earlier analysis, in under 700 donors, most V segments appeared productive either ~87% or ~30% of the time. Sequencing probably produced one cluster of sequence variants that were highly shared. Researchers reportedly found TCR beta sequences accurately predicted most subjects' HLA-A and HLA-B alleles.

PCR used 60 Vbeta primers and 13 Jbeta primers. Some clones are missing from TCRdb's copy, which holds only in-frame ones; the method was immunoSEQ multiplex PCR. The sample has roughly 200,000 clones; about 80% are singletons. Concerning this clone itself: The target antigen is unknown.

Looked up from germline, CDR1 is SGHDT and CDR2 is YYEEEE. The CDR3 extends over 16 amino acids. V lost 2 bases and J lost 1; bases outside the gene matches: 6. V usage is TRBV5-6 and J usage is TRBJ1-2; 9 bases are a match to TRBD1. The specimen sequenced was PBMCs. The receptor was derived from a man aged 60-69 years in good health and CMV-seronegative. The CDR3 loop is CASSLPDRGFNYGYTF. CDR3 coding DNA: TGTGCCAGCAGCTTACCGGACAGGGGATTTAACTATGGCTACACCTTC.